The entry that follows covers one T cell receptor beta chain sequence. The V gene end was trimmed by 5 bases and the J gene end by 5 bases; junction bases not matched to a gene: 7. In germline, CDR1 is MGHDK, CDR2 SYGVNS. This CDR3 spans 15 amino acids. This specimen comes from a study of blood T cell repertoires in COVID-19. Looking at the study overall: COVID-19 samples from acute and convalescent phases originated in the United States, Italy and Spain. From T cells, B-cell-depleted T cells, or PBMCs came the material, which was cDNA or gDNA.

Authors' data handling: Researchers report that nucleated cell counts were estimated from reference gene primer amplification. Assay used: immunoSEQ multiplex PCR; TCRdb lists only in-frame clones, some missing. V and J calls and clone size are those listed in that table; D and trimming were worked out from the DNA. The top ten clones hold 4.8% of a sample with approximately 150,000 clones, approximately 80% of them seen once. This chain links TRBV25-1 with TRBJ1-3; 9 nucleotides match TRBD1. The sequenced material came from peripheral blood. The receptor's source is a human donor in a cohort sampled during active COVID-19. The CDR3 sequence: CASSPWTGERNTIYF. Here the CDR3 DNA reads TGTGCCAGCAGTCCCTGGACAGGGGAGAGAAACACCATATATTTT. The variable domain in full, with the rest retrieved from reference TRBV25-1 and TRBJ1-3, is EADIYQTPRYLVIGTGKKITLECSQTMGHDKMYWYQQDPGMELHLIHYSYGVNSTEKGDLSSESTVSRIRTEHFPLTLESARPSHTSQYLCASSPWTGERNTIYFGEGSWLTVV.